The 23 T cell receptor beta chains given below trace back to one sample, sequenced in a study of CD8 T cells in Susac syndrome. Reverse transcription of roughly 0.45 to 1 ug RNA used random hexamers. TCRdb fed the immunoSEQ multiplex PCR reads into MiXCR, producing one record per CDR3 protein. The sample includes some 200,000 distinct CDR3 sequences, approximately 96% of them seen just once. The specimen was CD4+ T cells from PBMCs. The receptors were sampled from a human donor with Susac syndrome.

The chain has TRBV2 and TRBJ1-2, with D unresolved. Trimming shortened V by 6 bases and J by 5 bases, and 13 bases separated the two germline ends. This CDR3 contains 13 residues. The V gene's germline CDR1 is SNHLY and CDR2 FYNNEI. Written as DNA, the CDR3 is TGTGCCAGCAGGAGACGGATTTCTTATGGCTACACCTTC. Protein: CASRRRISYGYTF.

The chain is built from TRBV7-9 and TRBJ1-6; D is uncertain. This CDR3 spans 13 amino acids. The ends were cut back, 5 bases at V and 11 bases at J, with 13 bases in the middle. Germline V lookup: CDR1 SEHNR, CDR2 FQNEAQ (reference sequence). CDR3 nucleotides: TGTGCCAGCAGCCCTAGCCGGGAAGCACCCCTCCACTTT. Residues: CASSPSREAPLHF. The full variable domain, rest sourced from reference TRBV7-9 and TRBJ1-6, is DTGVSQNPRHKITKRGQNVTFRCDPISEHNRLYWYRQTLGQGPEFLTYFQNEAQLEKSRLLSDRFSAERPKGSFSTLEIQRTEQGDSAMYLCASSPSREAPLHFGNGTRLTVT.

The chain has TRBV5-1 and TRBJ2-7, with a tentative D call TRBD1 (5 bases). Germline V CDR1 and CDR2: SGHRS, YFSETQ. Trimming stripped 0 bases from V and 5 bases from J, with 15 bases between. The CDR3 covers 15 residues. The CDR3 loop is CASSLAGQGSNEQYF. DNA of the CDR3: TGCGCCAGCAGCTTGGCCGGGCAGGGCAGTAACGAGCAGTACTTC. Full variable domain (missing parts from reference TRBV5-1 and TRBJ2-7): KAGVTQTPRYLIKTRGQQVTLSCSPISGHRSVSWYQQTPGQGLQFLFEYFSETQRNKGNFPGRFSGRQFSNSRSEMNVSTLELGDSALYLCASSLAGQGSNEQYFGPGTRLTVT.

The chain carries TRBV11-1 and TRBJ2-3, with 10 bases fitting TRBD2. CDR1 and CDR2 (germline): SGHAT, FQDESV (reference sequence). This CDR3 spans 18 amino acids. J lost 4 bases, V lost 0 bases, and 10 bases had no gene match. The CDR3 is CASSLAKTSGLLSDTQYF. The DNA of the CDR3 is TGTGCCAGCAGCTTAGCGAAGACTAGCGGGCTCCTATCAGATACGCAGTATTTT.

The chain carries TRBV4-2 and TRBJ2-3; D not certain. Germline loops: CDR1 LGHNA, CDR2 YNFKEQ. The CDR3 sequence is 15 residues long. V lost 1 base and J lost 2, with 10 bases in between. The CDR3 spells CASSQVSASTDTQYF. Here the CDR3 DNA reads TGTGCCAGCAGCCAAGTATCGGCCTCCACAGATACGCAGTATTTT.

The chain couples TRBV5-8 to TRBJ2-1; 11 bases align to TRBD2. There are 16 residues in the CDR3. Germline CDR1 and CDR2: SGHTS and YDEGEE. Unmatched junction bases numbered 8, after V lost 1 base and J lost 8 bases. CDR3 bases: TGTGCCAGCAGCTTGCCGGGACTAGCGGTGGTAGATGAGCAGTTCTTC. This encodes CASSLPGLAVVDEQFF.

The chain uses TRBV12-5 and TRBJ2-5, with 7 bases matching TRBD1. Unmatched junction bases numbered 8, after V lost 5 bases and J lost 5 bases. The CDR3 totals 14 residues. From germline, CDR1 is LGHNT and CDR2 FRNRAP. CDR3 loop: CASGTRQGRETQYF. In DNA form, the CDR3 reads TGTGCTAGTGGTACCCGACAGGGTCGGGAGACCCAGTACTTC.

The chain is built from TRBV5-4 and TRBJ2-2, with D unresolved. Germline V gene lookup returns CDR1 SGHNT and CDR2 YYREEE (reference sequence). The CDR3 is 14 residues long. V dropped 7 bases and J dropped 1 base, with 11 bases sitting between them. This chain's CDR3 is CASGQRQNTGELFF. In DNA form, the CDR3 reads TGTGCCAGCGGGCAGAGACAGAACACCGGGGAGCTGTTTTTT. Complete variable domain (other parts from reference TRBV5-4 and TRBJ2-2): ETGVTQSPTHLIKTRGQQVTLRCSSQSGHNTVSWYQQALGQGPQFIFQYYREEENGRGNFPPRFSGLQFPNYSSELNVNALELDDSALYLCASGQRQNTGELFFGEGSRLTVL.

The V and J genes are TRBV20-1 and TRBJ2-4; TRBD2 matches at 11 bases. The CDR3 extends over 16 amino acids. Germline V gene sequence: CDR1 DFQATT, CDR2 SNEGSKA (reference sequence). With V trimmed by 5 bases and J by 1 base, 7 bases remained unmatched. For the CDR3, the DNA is TGCAGTGCTGAACCTAGCGGGGGGAAGGCCAAAAACATTCAGTACTTC. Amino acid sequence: CSAEPSGGKAKNIQYF.

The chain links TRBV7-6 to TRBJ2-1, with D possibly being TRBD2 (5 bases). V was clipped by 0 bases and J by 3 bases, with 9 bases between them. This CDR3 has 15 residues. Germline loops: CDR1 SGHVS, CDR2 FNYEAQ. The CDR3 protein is CASSLAVGNYNEQFF. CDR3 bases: TGTGCCAGCAGCTTAGCGGTCGGGAACTACAATGAGCAGTTCTTC.

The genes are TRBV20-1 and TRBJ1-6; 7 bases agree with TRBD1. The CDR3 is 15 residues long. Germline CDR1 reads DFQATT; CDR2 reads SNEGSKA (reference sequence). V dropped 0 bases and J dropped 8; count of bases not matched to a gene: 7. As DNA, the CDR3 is TGCAGTGCTAGAGATTGGGCCAGGGGGGATTCACCCCTCCACTTT. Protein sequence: CSARDWARGDSPLHF.

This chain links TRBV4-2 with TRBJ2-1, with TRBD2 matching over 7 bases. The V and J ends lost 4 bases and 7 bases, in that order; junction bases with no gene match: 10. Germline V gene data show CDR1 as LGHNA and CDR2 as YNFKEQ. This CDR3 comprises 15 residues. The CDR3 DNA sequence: TGTGCCAGCAGCCTAGAGGGCACTAGCGAAAATGAGCAGTTCTTC. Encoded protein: CASSLEGTSENEQFF.

The CDR3 coding sequence is TGTGCCAGCAGCTTAGCAGTGACACCCCAAGAGACCCAGTACTTC. It translates to CASSLAVTPQETQYF. The chain uses TRBV11-1 and TRBJ2-5; D is unclear. There are 15 residues in the CDR3. V was cut by 0 bases and J by 1 base, with 9 bases left in between. Germline assignment: CDR1 SGHAT and CDR2 FQDESV (reference sequence).

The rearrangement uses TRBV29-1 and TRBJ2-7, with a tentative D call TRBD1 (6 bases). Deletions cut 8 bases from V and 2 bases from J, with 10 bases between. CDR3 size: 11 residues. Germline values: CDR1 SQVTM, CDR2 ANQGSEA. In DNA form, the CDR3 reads TGCAGCATGAGGACAGCCTACGAGCAGTACTTC. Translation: CSMRTAYEQYF.

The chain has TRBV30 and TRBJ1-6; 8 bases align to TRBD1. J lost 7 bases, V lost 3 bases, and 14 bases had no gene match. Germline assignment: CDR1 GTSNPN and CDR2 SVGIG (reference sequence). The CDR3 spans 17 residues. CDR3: CAWRPTTGTGGNSPLHF. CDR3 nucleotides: TGTGCCTGGAGACCAACGACGGGGACAGGTGGCAATTCACCCCTCCACTTT.

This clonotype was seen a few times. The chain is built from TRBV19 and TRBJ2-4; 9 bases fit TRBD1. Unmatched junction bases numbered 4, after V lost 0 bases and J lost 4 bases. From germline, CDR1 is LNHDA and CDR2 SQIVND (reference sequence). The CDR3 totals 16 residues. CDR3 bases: TGTGCCAGTAGTATAGAGACCGGGACAGGGAAAAACATTCAGTACTTC. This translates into CASSIETGTGKNIQYF.

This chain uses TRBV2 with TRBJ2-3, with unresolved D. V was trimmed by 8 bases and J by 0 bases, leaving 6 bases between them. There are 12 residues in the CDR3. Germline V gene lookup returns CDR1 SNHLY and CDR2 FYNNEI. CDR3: CASCDSTDTQYF. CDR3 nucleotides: TGTGCCAGCTGCGACAGCACAGATACGCAGTATTTT.

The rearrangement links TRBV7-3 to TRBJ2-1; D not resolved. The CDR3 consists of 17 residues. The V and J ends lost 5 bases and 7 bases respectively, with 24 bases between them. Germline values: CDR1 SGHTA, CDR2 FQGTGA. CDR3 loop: CASSPQTLGSGNNEQFF. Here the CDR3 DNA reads TGTGCCAGCAGCCCCCAGACCCTAGGAAGTGGTAATAATGAGCAGTTCTTC. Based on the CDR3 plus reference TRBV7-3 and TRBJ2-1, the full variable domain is GAGVSQTPSNKVTEKGKYVELRCDPISGHTALYWYRQSLGQGPEFLIYFQGTGAADDSGLPNDRFFAVRPEGSVSTLKIQRTERGDSAVYLCASSPQTLGSGNNEQFFGPGTRLTVL.

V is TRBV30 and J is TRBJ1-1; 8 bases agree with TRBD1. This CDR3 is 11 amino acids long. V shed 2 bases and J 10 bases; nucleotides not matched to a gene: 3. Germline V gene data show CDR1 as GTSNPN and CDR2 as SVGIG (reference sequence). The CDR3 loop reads CAWSNDRGAFF. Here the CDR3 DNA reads TGTGCCTGGAGTAACGACAGGGGAGCTTTCTTT.

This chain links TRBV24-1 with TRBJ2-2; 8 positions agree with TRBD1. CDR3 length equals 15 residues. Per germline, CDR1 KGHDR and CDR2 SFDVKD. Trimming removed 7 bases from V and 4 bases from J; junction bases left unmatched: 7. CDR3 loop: CATSPGDRTTGELFF. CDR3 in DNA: TGTGCCACCAGCCCCGGGGACAGGACCACCGGGGAGCTGTTTTTT.

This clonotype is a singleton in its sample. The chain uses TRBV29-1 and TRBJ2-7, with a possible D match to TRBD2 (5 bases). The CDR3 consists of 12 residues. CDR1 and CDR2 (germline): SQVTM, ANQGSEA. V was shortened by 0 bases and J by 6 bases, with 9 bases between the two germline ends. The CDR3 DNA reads TGCAGCGTTGAAGAAACCGGACTCGAGCAGTACTTC. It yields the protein CSVEETGLEQYF.

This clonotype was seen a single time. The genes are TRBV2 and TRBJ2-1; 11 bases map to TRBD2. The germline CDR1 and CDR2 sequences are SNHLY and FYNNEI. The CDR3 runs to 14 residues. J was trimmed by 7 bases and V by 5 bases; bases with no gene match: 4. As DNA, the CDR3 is TGTGCCAGCAGTACTTGGACTAGCGGGAATGAGCAGTTCTTC. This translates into CASSTWTSGNEQFF. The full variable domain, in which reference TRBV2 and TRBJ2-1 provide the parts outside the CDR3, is EPEVTQTPSHQVTQMGQEVILRCVPISNHLYFYWYRQILGQKVEFLVSFYNNEISEKSEIFDDQFSVERPDGSNFTLKIRSTKLEDSAMYFCASSTWTSGNEQFFGPGTRLTVL.

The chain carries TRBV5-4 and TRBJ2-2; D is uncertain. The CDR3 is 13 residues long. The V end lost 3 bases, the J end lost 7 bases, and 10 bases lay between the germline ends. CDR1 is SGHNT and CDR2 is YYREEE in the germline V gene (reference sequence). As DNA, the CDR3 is TGTGCCAGCAGCTGGGCCGCCTACGGGGAGCTGTTTTTT. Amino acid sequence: CASSWAAYGELFF.